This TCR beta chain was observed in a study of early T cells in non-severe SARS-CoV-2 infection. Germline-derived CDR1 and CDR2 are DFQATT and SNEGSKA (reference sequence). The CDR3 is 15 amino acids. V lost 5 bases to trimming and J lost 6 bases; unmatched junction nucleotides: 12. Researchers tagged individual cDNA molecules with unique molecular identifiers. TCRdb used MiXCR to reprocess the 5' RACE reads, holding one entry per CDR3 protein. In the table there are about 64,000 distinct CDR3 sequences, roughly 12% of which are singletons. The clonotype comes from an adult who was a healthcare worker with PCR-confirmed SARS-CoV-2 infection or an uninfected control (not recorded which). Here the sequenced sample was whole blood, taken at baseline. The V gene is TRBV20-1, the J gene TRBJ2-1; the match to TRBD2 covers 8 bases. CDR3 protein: CSAPLAGPPANEQFF. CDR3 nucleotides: TGCAGTGCTCCCCTAGCGGGCCCTCCCGCCAATGAGCAGTTCTTC.